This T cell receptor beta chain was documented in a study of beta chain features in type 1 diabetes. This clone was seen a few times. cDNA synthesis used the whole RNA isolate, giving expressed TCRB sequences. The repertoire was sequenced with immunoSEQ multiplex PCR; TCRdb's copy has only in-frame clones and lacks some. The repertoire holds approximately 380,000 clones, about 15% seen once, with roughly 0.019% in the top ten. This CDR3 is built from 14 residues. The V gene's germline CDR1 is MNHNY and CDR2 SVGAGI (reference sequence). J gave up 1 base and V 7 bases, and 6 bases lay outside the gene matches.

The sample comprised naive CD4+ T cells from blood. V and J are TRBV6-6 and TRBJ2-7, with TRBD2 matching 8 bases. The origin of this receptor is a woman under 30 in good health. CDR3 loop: CASIPQRGSYEQYF. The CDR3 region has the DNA TGTGCCAGCATTCCCCAGCGGGGGTCCTACGAGCAGTACTTC.